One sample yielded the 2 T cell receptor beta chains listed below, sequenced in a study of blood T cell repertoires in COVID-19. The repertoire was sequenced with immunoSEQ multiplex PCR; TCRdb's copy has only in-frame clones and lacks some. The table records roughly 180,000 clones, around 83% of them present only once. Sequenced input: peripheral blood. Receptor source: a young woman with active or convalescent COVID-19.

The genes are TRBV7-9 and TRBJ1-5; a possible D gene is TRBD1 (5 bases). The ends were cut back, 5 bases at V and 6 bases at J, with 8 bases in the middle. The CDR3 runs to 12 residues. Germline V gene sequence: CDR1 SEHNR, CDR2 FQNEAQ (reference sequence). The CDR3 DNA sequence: TGTGCCAGCAGCCCGGGGGGTCAGCCCCAGCATTTT. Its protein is CASSPGGQPQHF.

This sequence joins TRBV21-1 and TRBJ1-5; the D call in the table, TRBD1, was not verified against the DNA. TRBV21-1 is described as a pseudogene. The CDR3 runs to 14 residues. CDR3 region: CASNPGTEYQPQHF. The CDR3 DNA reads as TGTGCCAGCAACCCCGGGACAGAGTATCAGCCCCAGCATTTT.